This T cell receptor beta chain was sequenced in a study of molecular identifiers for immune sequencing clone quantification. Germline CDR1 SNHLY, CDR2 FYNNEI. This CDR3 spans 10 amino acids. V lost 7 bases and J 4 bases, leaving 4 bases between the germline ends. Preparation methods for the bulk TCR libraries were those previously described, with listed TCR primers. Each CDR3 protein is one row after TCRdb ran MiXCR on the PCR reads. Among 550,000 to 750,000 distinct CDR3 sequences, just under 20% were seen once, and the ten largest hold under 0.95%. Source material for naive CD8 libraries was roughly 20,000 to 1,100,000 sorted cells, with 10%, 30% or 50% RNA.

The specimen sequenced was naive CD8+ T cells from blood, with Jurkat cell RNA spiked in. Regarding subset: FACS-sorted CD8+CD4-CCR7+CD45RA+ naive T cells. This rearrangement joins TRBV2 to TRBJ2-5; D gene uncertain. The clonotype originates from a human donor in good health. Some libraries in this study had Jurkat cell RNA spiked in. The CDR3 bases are TGTGCCAGCAATAGAGAGACCCAGTACTTC. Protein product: CASNRETQYF.